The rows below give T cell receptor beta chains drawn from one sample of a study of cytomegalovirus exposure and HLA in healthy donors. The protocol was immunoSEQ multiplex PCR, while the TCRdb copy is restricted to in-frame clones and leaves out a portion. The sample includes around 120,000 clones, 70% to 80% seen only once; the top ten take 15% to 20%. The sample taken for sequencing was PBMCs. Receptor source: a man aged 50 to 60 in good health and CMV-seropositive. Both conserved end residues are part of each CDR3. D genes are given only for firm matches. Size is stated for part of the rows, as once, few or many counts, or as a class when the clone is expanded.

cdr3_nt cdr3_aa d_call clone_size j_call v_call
TGTGCCAGCAGTTCCGGGTACACTGAAGCTTTCTTT CASSSGYTEAFF . . TRBJ1-1 TRBV6-5
TGTGCTAGTGTGACTAGCGGAGGCGTCGAGCAGTACTTC CASVTSGGVEQYF TRBD2 . TRBJ2-7 TRBV12-5
TGTGCCAGCAGCGTAGTAGCGGGGGGCCGGGGTGGTGAGACCCAGTACTTC CASSVVAGGRGGETQYF TRBD2 . TRBJ2-5 TRBV9
TGTGCCAGCAGCATTACGGGCACTGAAGCTTTCTTT CASSITGTEAFF . . TRBJ1-1 TRBV5-5
TGTGCCAGCAGCTCGGACAGGGGGACTGAAGCTTTCTTT CASSSDRGTEAFF TRBD1 few TRBJ1-1 TRBV5-8
TGCGCCAGCAGTTTTGGACATGCTGGGAACACTGAAGCTTTCTTT CASSFGHAGNTEAFF . . TRBJ1-1 TRBV5-1
TGTGCCAGCAGCCGGGACAGGGGGCCATACAATGAGCAGTTCTTC CASSRDRGPYNEQFF TRBD1 . TRBJ2-1 TRBV13
TGTGCCAGCAGCCCAAACACAGGGGTATACTATGGCTACACCTTC CASSPNTGVYYGYTF TRBD1 . TRBJ1-2 TRBV9
TGTGCCAGCAGTTCCTATCGCTCTGGGGCCAACGTCCTGACTTTC CASSSYRSGANVLTF . . TRBJ2-6 TRBV6-1
TGTGCCAGCAGTTTCGGGGGTAGCGGTACTTACTACGAGCAGTACTTC CASSFGGSGTYYEQYF . . TRBJ2-7 TRBV28
TGTGCCAGCTCAGAGGAGACAGGGGTTACTTATAATTCACCCCTCCACTTT CASSEETGVTYNSPLHF TRBD1 . TRBJ1-6 TRBV18
TGCGCCAGCAGCCAATATCAGTCCCCCAGGGGCAGCGAGACCCAGTACTTC CASSQYQSPRGSETQYF . once TRBJ2-5 TRBV4-1
TGCGCCACCTCGGGACAGGCCTACGAGCAGTACTTC CATSGQAYEQYF TRBD1 few TRBJ2-7 TRBV10-2
TGTGCCAGCAGTCGAGGGGGGGCTCCCAGGGACGGTCGCAATGAGCAGTTCTTC CASSRGGAPRDGRNEQFF . . TRBJ2-1 TRBV19
TGTGCCAGTATTCCTCAAGGTTACAGCAATCGGCCCCAACATTTT CASIPQGYSNRPQHF . . TRBJ1-5 TRBV19
TGTGCCAGTAGTGCCGACAGGTTCCCCTTGACTGAAGCTTTCTTT CASSADRFPLTEAFF . . TRBJ1-1 TRBV19
TGTGCCAGTACCCTTGATGGGGCTAAGTACAATGAGCAGTTCTTC CASTLDGAKYNEQFF . . TRBJ2-1 TRBV19
TGCGCCAGCAGTGACTCTAAGCGGGGGGCCTACAATGAGCAGTTCTTC CASSDSKRGAYNEQFF TRBD2 . TRBJ2-1 TRBV10-1
TGTGCCAGCAGTGAATGGGGGGTAGGACAAGAGACCCAGTACTTC CASSEWGVGQETQYF . few TRBJ2-5 TRBV2
TGTGCCAGCAGCTCGAACAGCAACTATGGCTACACCTTC CASSSNSNYGYTF . . TRBJ1-2 TRBV5-6
TGTGCCAGCAAAAGGGGGCCGGAGGAAAAACTGTTTTTT CASKRGPEEKLFF TRBD1 . TRBJ1-4 TRBV6-5
TGCGCCAGCAGTCCTCGGACTAGCGGGTATAGCTCCTACAATGAGCAGTTCTTC CASSPRTSGYSSYNEQFF TRBD2 . TRBJ2-1 TRBV5-1
TGTGCCAGCAGCTTGGAACAGGGCACTGAAGCTTTCTTT CASSLEQGTEAFF . . TRBJ1-1 TRBV5-4
TGTGCCAGCAGTCCGTCCCCGGGGGATACGCAGTATTTT CASSPSPGDTQYF . few TRBJ2-3 TRBV27
TGTGCCAGCAGCTTAGCGAGACAGGGTAGCACAGATACGCAGTATTTT CASSLARQGSTDTQYF TRBD1 once TRBJ2-3 TRBV7-9
TGTGCCAGCAGCTCCGGGACAGGGTGGGCTATTGGCTACACCTTC CASSSGTGWAIGYTF TRBD1 . TRBJ1-2 TRBV5-6
TGTGCCAGTAATGCTTGGTCAGGGGAAGGTCAGCCCCAGCATTTT CASNAWSGEGQPQHF . . TRBJ1-5 TRBV19
TGTGCCAGCAGCCCCCCCCCAGGCGATGGCACCGGGGAGCTGTTTTTT CASSPPPGDGTGELFF . . TRBJ2-2 TRBV13
TGTGCCAGCAGTGATGGGGCAGCAAATGGCTACACCTTC CASSDGAANGYTF . . TRBJ1-2 TRBV6-4